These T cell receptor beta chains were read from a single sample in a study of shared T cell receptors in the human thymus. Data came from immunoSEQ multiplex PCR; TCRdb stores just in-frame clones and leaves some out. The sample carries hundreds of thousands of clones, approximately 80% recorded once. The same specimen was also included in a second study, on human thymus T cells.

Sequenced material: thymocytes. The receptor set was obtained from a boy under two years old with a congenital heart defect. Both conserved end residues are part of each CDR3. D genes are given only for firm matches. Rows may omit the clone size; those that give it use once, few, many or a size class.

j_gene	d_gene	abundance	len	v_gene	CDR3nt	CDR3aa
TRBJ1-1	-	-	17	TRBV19	TGTGCCAGTAGTACTTTCGGTTACGACAAGAAGGAGGCTGAAGCTTTCTTT	CASSTFGYDKKEAEAFF
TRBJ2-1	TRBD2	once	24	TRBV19	TGTGCCAGTAGTGCACACAGGGTCTTCCGACTAGCGGGGATGCGGCTGTCCTCCTACAATGAGCAGTTCTTC	CASSAHRVFRLAGMRLSSYNEQFF
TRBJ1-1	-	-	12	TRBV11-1	TGTGCCAGCAGCTTAGTGGGCCGCGAAGCTTTCTTT	CASSLVGREAFF
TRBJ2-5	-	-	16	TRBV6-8	TGTGCCAGCTCGGGAAGGAGGGAGCCTCAGGGAGAGACCCAGTACTTC	CASSGRREPQGETQYF
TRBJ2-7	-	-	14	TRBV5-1	TGCGCCAGCAGCTTGGCCCCCCTTAACATCGAGCAGTACTTC	CASSLAPLNIEQYF
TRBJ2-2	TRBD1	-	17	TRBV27	TGTGCCAGCGGGGACGGGACAGGGGGCGCGTCCACCGGGGAGCTGTTTTTT	CASGDGTGGASTGELFF
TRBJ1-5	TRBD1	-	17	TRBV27	TGTGCCAGCAGTCTGAGGACAGGGCCCAGGGGGAATCAGCCCCAGCATTTT	CASSLRTGPRGNQPQHF
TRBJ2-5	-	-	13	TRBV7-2	TGTGCCAGCAGCCCAGGGGTGGTTGAGACCCAGTACTTC	CASSPGVVETQYF
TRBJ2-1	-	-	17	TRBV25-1	TGTGCCAGCAGTGAAAGGGGCGCCCGAGTATCCTACAATGAGCAGTTCTTC	CASSERGARVSYNEQFF
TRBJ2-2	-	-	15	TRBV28	TGTGCCAGCAGTTTAGGCGGGGCTAACACCGGGGAGCTGTTTTTT	CASSLGGANTGELFF
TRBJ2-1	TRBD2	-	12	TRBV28	TGTGCCAGCAGTTCGATTACTAGCGACGAGTTCTTC	CASSSITSDEFF
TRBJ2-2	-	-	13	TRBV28	TGTGCCAGCGGTGACACCTTCACCGGGGAGCTGTTTTTT	CASGDTFTGELFF
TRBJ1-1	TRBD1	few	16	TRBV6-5	TGTGCCAGCAGTTACCGTTCCGGGACAGCAAACACTGAAGCTTTCTTT	CASSYRSGTANTEAFF
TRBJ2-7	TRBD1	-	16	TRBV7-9	TGTGCCAGCAGCTTTCACCGGGACAGCCTCTCCTACGAGCAGTACTTC	CASSFHRDSLSYEQYF
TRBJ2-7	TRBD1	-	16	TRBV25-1	TGTGCCGGCAGTGACACCCCCGGGACAGATGCCTACGAGCAGTACTTC	CAGSDTPGTDAYEQYF
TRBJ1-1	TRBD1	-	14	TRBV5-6	TGTGCCAGCACGCGGACAGGGCCGAACACTGAAGCTTTCTTT	CASTRTGPNTEAFF
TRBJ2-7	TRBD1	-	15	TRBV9	TGTGCCAGCAGCGCCGGACAGGCCCACCCCTACGAGCAGTACTTC	CASSAGQAHPYEQYF
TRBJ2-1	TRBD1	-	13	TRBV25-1	TGTGCCAGCAGTGGTGACAGGGAAAATGAGCAGTTCTTC	CASSGDRENEQFF
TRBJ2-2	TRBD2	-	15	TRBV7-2	TGTGCCAGCAGCGCTAGCGGGAGGGAGCACGGGGAGCTGTTTTTT	CASSASGREHGELFF
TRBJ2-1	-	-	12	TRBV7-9	TGTGCCAGCAGCTCCCCCGGGGATGAGCAGTTCTTC	CASSSPGDEQFF
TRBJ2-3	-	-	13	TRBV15	TGTGCCACCAGCAGAGTCGTTACAGATACGCAGTATTTT	CATSRVVTDTQYF
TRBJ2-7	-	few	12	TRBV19	TGTGCCAGTAGTATAACAGCCTACGAGCAGTACTTC	CASSITAYEQYF
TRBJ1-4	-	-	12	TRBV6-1	TGTGCCTGCGCCGGCGGTAATGAAAAACTGTTTTTT	CACAGGNEKLFF
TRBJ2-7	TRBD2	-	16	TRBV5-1	TGCGCCAGCAGCTCGTCGCGCGACCGGGGAGGGTACGAGCAGTACTTC	CASSSSRDRGGYEQYF
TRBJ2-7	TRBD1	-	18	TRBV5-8	TGTGCCAGCAGCTATACCGGGACAGGGGTCCCCAATACCTACGAGCAGTACTTC	CASSYTGTGVPNTYEQYF
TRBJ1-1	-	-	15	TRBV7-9	TGTGCCAGCAGCTCTGTTTGGCCCATGAACACTGAAGCTTTCTTT	CASSSVWPMNTEAFF
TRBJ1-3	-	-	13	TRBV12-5	TGTGCTAGTGGCCTCGGACAGCGAAACACCATATATTTT	CASGLGQRNTIYF
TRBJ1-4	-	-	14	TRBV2	TGTGCCAGCAGTGGAGGACAGCTTAATGAAAAACTGTTTTTT	CASSGGQLNEKLFF
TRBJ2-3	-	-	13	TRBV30	TGTGCCTGTGGCGGGATCAGCACAGATACGCAGTATTTT	CACGGISTDTQYF
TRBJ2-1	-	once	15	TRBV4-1	TGCGCCAGCAGCCAAGCCGGGGGAGGTTTGGATGAGCAGTTCTTC	CASSQAGGGLDEQFF
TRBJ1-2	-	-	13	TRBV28	TGTGCCAGCAGTTTAGCCGGGGACTATGGCTACACCTTC	CASSLAGDYGYTF